The rows below give T cell receptor beta chains drawn from one sample of a study of shared clonotypes between healthy human individuals. The table came from immunoSEQ multiplex PCR; TCRdb's copy has only in-frame clones and leaves some out. The sample comprises hundreds of thousands of clones, roughly 78% of which are singletons, and about 2% rests with the top ten. Sequenced input: memory CD4+ T cells sorted from blood. These receptors were collected from a woman aged 25 to 39 in good health. The CDR3 runs from the conserved cysteine through the conserved F or W. A D gene is named only where the DNA matches it firmly. Clone size is shown for a subset of rows, as once, few, many or a class of expanded clone.

size | D | J | V | DNA | CDR3
few | TRBD2 | TRBJ2-7 | TRBV5-6 | TGTGCCAGCAGCTTAATTGGACTAGCGGGAGGAGTCAACTCCTACGAGCAGTACTTC | CASSLIGLAGGVNSYEQYF
. | TRBD2 | TRBJ2-3 | TRBV4-2 | TGTGCCAGCAGTCACACTACAGGACTAGCGGGATCGGATACGCAGTATTTT | CASSHTTGLAGSDTQYF
. | . | TRBJ1-4 | TRBV5-5 | TGTGCCAGCAGCTTTCTCCATTCCACAACTAATGAAAAACTGTTTTTT | CASSFLHSTTNEKLFF
. | . | TRBJ1-5 | TRBV19 | TGTGCCAGTAGTGCGACCGAGGATCAGCCCCAGCATTTT | CASSATEDQPQHF
. | . | TRBJ1-5 | TRBV6-5 | TGTGCCAGCAGCCCAATACGGGCCAGCCATCAGCCCCAGCATTTT | CASSPIRASHQPQHF
. | . | TRBJ2-3 | TRBV10-1 | TGCGCCAGCAGTGAGTCGGGATTTGCGCAGTATTTT | CASSESGFAQYF
. | . | TRBJ2-7 | TRBV7-9 | TGTGCCAGCAGAGTAGGTAACACCTACGAGCAGTACTTC | CASRVGNTYEQYF
. | . | TRBJ1-1 | TRBV19 | TGTGCCAGCCTTCTTGCGGGGGAAGGTACTGAAGCTTTCTTT | CASLLAGEGTEAFF
few | . | TRBJ2-7 | TRBV7-6 | TGTGCCAGCAGCCGCGGACGAGACGCCTACGAGCAGTACTTC | CASSRGRDAYEQYF
. | . | TRBJ2-1 | TRBV4-2 | TGTGCCAGCAGCCAAGAGAGAAGGGAGTACAATGAGCAGTTCTTC | CASSQERREYNEQFF
. | . | TRBJ2-1 | TRBV14 | TGTGCCAGCAGCCTACTCAGCCTACCCTACAATGAGCAGTTCTTC | CASSLLSLPYNEQFF
. | . | TRBJ1-4 | TRBV27 | TGTGCCAGCAGTTTAAGGCGGGGTGAAAAACTGTTTTTT | CASSLRRGEKLFF
. | . | TRBJ2-2 | TRBV28 | TGTGCCAGCAGTCGAGGATCCCACACCGGGGAGCTGTTTTTT | CASSRGSHTGELFF
few | TRBD1 | TRBJ2-3 | TRBV7-9 | TGTGCCAGCAGTTTTATGGGACAGATTTTCACAGATACGCAGTATTTT | CASSFMGQIFTDTQYF
. | . | TRBJ2-3 | TRBV5-1 | TGCGCCAGCAGCTTGCGGGGCCAGGGAAGCACAGATACGCAGTATTTT | CASSLRGQGSTDTQYF
. | . | TRBJ1-1 | TRBV4-1 | TGCGCCAGCAGCCAAGATCAGGGGCCGAGGAACACTGAAGCTTTCTTT | CASSQDQGPRNTEAFF
few | TRBD2 | TRBJ2-1 | TRBV15 | TGTGCCACCAGCAGACCTCAGCGGGAGGGCTCCTACAATGAGCAGTTCTTC | CATSRPQREGSYNEQFF
. | TRBD2 | TRBJ2-7 | TRBV6-6 | TGTGCCAGCAGTTACTCGTGGGGGGGGAACGAGCAGTACTTC | CASSYSWGGNEQYF
. | . | TRBJ1-1 | TRBV6-1 | TGTGCCAGCAGCCGGGGGGATTTGAACACTGAAGCTTTCTTT | CASSRGDLNTEAFF
. | TRBD2 | TRBJ2-1 | TRBV7-8 | TGTGCCACGGGACTAGCGGGAGAAGGGGGACAATTCTTC | CATGLAGEGGQFF
. | TRBD1 | TRBJ1-2 | TRBV5-4 | TGTGCCAGCAGCCTTGGGGGCAGGGGGTTAGATGGCTACACCTTC | CASSLGGRGLDGYTF
few | . | TRBJ2-5 | TRBV5-6 | TGTGCCAGCAGCTTGAGGGGGGGAGAGACCCAGTACTTC | CASSLRGGETQYF
. | . | TRBJ2-6 | TRBV14 | TGTGCCAGCAGCCGCTTGGGCTCTGGGGCCAACGTCCTGACTTTC | CASSRLGSGANVLTF
. | TRBD1 | TRBJ2-4 | TRBV25-1 | TGTGCCAGCAGTGAACTGTCCGGGACAGGGGAAAACATTCAGTACTTC | CASSELSGTGENIQYF
. | . | TRBJ2-5 | TRBV7-9 | TGTGCCAGCAGCCACCCCCAGGTTCAAGAGACCCAGTACTTC | CASSHPQVQETQYF
. | TRBD2 | TRBJ2-3 | TRBV2 | TGTGCCAGCAGGGCCTCTAGCGGACCCAGCACAGATACGCAGTATTTT | CASRASSGPSTDTQYF
. | . | TRBJ2-2 | TRBV27 | TGTGCCAGCAGTTCCCTGATATACACCGGGGAGCTGTTTTTT | CASSSLIYTGELFF
. | . | TRBJ1-1 | TRBV14 | TGTGCCAGCAGCCAAGTTTTTGCCACTGAAGCTTTCTTT | CASSQVFATEAFF
. | TRBD1 | TRBJ2-7 | TRBV5-5 | TGTGCCAGCAGCATGGACAGGGGGGTCACCTACGAGCAGTACTTC | CASSMDRGVTYEQYF
. | TRBD1 | TRBJ2-7 | TRBV5-4 | TGTGCCAGCAGCCAAGTATTGTCACAGGGGTCCTACGAGCAGTACTTC | CASSQVLSQGSYEQYF
. | . | TRBJ2-1 | TRBV21-1 | TGTGCCAGCAGGGTTAGGGACAATGAGCAGTTCTTC | CASRVRDNEQFF
few | . | TRBJ2-6 | TRBV19 | TGTGCCAGTGGCTCGGGGTACGGGGCCAACGTCCTGACTTTC | CASGSGYGANVLTF
. | . | TRBJ1-2 | TRBV6-6 | TGTGCCAGCTCGGTCGGGGTCCCGGGCTACACCTTC | CASSVGVPGYTF
. | TRBD1 | TRBJ2-7 | TRBV5-1 | TGCGCCAGCAGCTTGGGGGACAGAGTTTACGAGCAGTACTTC | CASSLGDRVYEQYF
once | TRBD2 | TRBJ2-5 | TRBV10-2 | TGCGCCAGCACCCCGAATCGGGCGGGAGGGCCCCAGTACTTC | CASTPNRAGGPQYF
. | TRBD1 | TRBJ1-1 | TRBV2 | TGTGCCAGCACCCTTGACAGGGGCACTGAAGCTTTCTTT | CASTLDRGTEAFF
. | . | TRBJ1-3 | TRBV30 | TGTGCCTGGAGTGTCAGTCTGACCTCCTCTGGAAACACCATATATTTT | CAWSVSLTSSGNTIYF
. | . | TRBJ2-7 | TRBV27 | TGTGCCAGCAGCCCCCCAGGGGTAACCTACGAGCAGTACTTC | CASSPPGVTYEQYF
once | TRBD2 | TRBJ2-1 | TRBV2 | TGTGCCAGCATGGGGACTAGCGGGAGGGGCAATGAGCAGTTCTTC | CASMGTSGRGNEQFF
. | . | TRBJ2-1 | TRBV6-1 | TGTGCCAGCAGTGAACTTTCCTACAATGAGCAGTTCTTC | CASSELSYNEQFF
. | TRBD1 | TRBJ1-3 | TRBV4-1 | TGCGCCAGCAGCCAGCCGGGACAGGGGGCGAACACCATATATTTT | CASSQPGQGANTIYF
. | TRBD1 | TRBJ2-7 | TRBV2 | TGTGCCAGCAGACCCACGACAGGGGCACGGGGCGAGCAGTACTTC | CASRPTTGARGEQYF
. | . | TRBJ1-2 | TRBV2 | TGTGCCAGTAGCCGGACAGTTCTCCTCTTC | CASSRTVLLF
. | . | TRBJ1-1 | TRBV7-2 | TGTGCCAGCAGCTTAGCGATGGTTGCGAACACTGAAGCTTTCTTT | CASSLAMVANTEAFF
. | TRBD1 | TRBJ2-7 | TRBV2 | TGTGCCAGCAGTGCAAGACAGGGTTTCGGCGAGCAGTACTTC | CASSARQGFGEQYF
few | . | TRBJ1-4 | TRBV5-1 | TGCGCCAGCAGATGGGGAACTAATGAAAAACTGTTTTTT | CASRWGTNEKLFF
once | . | TRBJ2-1 | TRBV11-1 | TGTGCCAGCAGCTTAGTGGGTGAAGTGCAAGAGCAGTTCTTC | CASSLVGEVQEQFF
. | . | TRBJ1-5 | TRBV28 | TGTGCCAGCAGGTTGGGCGGGATTAGCAATCAGCCCCAGCATTTT | CASRLGGISNQPQHF
. | . | TRBJ2-1 | TRBV19 | TGTGCCAGTAGTAAGTGGGCCCCCCATGAGCAGTTCTTC | CASSKWAPHEQFF
. | . | TRBJ1-2 | TRBV29-1 | TGCAGCGTTGTAGGTGGGGCCCATGGCTACACCTTC | CSVVGGAHGYTF